This T cell receptor (beta chain) was sequenced in a study of blood T cell repertoires in COVID-19. Study context: Italy, Spain and the United States were the sources of the convalescent and acute COVID-19 samples. In each case, the material was cDNA or gDNA derived from T cells, B-cell-depleted T cells, or PBMCs.

In the original processing: Amplification of reference gene primers was used by the study to estimate nucleated cell counts. Measured with immunoSEQ multiplex PCR; TCRdb has only the in-frame clones, and not every one. V and J calls and clone size follow that table, whereas D and trimming were derived from the DNA. The sample holds about 300,000 clones, 75% to 90% seen once. CDR3 length equals 15 residues. Germline CDR1 SQVTM, CDR2 ANQGSEA. The junction had 13 bases not matched to a gene; V was cut back by 3 bases and J by 5 bases. The sequence derives from a man aged 18 to 29 with active or convalescent COVID-19. This chain uses TRBV29-1 with TRBJ2-7, with 7 bases aligning to TRBD1. What was sequenced was peripheral blood. This CDR3 reads CSVDEGGAEVHEQYF. The CDR3 region has the DNA TGCAGCGTTGACGAAGGGGGCGCAGAGGTCCACGAGCAGTACTTC.